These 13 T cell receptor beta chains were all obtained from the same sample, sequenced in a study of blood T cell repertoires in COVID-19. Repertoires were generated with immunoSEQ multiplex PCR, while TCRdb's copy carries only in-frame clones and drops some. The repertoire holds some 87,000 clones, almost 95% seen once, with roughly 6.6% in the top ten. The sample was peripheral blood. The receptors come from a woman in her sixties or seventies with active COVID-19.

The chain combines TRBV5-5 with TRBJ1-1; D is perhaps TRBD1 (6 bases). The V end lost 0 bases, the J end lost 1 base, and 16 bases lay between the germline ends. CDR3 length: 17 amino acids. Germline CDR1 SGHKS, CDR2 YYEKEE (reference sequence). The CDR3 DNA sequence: TGTGCCAGCAGCTTGGCCGTGGGGGCGAGGGGGAACACTGAAGCTTTCTTT. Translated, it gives CASSLAVGARGNTEAFF. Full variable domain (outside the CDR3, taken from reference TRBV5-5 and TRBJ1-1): DAGVTQSPTHLIKTRGQQVTLRCSPISGHKSVSWYQQVLGQGPQFIFQYYEKEERGRGNFPDRFSARQFPNYSSELNVNALLLGDSALYLCASSLAVGARGNTEAFFGQGTRLTVV.

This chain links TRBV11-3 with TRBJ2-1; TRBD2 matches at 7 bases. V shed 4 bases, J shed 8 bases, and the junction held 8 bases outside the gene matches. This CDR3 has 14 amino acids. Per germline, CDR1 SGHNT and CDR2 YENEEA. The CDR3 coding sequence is TGTGCCAGCAGCTCCCTTCCTAGCGGCCATGAGCAGTTCTTC. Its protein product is CASSSLPSGHEQFF.

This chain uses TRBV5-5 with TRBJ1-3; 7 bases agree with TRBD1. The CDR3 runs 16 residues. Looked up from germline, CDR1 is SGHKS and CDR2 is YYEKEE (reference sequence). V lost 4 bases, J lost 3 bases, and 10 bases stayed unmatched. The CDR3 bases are TGTGCCAGCAGCGTCCGGGACAGAGAGTTTGGAAACACCATATATTTT. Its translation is CASSVRDREFGNTIYF.

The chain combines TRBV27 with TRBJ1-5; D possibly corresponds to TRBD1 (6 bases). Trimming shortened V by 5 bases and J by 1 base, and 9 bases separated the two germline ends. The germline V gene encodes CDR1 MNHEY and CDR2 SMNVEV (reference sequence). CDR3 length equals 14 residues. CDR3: CASSPTGSNQPQHF. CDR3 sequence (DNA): TGTGCCAGCAGTCCTACAGGGAGCAATCAGCCCCAGCATTTT.

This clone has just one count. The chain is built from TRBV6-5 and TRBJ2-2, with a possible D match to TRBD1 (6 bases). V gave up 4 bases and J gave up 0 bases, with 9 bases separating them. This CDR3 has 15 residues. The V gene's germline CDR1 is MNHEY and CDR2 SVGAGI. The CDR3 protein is CASSSGHTNTGELFF. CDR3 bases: TGTGCCAGCAGTTCGGGACACACGAACACCGGGGAGCTGTTTTTT.

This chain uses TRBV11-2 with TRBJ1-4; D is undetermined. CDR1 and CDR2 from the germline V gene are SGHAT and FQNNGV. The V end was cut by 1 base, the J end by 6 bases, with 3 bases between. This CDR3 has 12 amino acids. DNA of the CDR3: TGTGCCAGCAGCTTAGGAGATGAAAAACTGTTTTTT. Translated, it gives CASSLGDEKLFF. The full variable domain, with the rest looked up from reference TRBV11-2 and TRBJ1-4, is EAGVAQSPRYKIIEKRQSVAFWCNPISGHATLYWYQQILGQGPKLLIQFQNNGVVDDSQLPKDRFSAERLKGVDSTLKIQPAKLEDSAVYLCASSLGDEKLFFGSGTQLSVL.

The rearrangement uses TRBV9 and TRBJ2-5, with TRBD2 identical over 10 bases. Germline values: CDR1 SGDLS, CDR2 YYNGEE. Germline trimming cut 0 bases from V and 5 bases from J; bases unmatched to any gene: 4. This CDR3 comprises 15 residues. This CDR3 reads CASSVVGLARETQYF. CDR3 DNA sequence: TGTGCCAGCAGCGTAGTGGGACTAGCGAGGGAGACCCAGTACTTC.

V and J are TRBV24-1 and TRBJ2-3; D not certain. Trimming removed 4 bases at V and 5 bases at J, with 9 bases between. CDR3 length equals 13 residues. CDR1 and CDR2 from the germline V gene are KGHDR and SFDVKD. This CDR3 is CATSDRSEDTQYF. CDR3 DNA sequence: TGTGCCACCAGTGACCGGAGTGAAGATACGCAGTATTTT.

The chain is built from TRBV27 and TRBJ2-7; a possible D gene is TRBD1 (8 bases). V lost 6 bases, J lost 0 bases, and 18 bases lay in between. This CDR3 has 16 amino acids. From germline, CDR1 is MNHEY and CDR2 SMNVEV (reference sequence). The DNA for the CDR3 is TGTGCCAGCAGAACCACAGGGGGGGCCAACTCCTACGAGCAGTACTTC. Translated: CASRTTGGANSYEQYF.

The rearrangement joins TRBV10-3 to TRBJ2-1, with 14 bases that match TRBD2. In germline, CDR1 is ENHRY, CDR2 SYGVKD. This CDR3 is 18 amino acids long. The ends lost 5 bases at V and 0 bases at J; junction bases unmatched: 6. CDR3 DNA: TGTGCCATCAGTCAGACTAGCGGGGGGGCGAGCTCCTACAATGAGCAGTTCTTC. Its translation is CAISQTSGGASSYNEQFF.

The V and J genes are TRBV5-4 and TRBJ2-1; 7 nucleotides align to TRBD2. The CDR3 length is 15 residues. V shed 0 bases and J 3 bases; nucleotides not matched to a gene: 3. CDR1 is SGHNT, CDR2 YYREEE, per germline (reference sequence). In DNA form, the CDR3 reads TGTGCCAGCAGCTTGGGGCAGCGGGGCTACAATGAGCAGTTCTTC. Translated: CASSLGQRGYNEQFF.

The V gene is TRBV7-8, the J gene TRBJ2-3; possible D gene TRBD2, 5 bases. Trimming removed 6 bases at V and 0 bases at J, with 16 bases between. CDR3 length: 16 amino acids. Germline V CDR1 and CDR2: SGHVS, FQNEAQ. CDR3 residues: CASRRGWGSSTDTQYF. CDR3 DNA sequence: TGTGCCAGCAGAAGAGGGTGGGGATCTAGCACAGATACGCAGTATTTT.

The CDR3 coding sequence is TGTGCCAGCAGCTCCCCGGACAGGGGACGTGAGCAGTTCTTC. This gives the protein CASSSPDRGREQFF. The genes are TRBV5-6 and TRBJ2-1; TRBD1 agrees at 9 bases. In germline, CDR1 is SGHDT, CDR2 YYEEEE. J lost 9 bases, V lost 3 bases, and 7 bases had no gene match. This CDR3 comprises 14 residues.